This T cell receptor beta chain stems from a study of pediatric ulcerative colitis. Germline V gene sequence: CDR1 SGHTA, CDR2 FQGNSA. Unmatched junction bases numbered 5, after V lost 3 bases and J lost 6 bases. The CDR3 loop spans 15 amino acids. Method: immunoSEQ multiplex PCR; TCRdb's copy keeps in-frame clones and lacks some. The sample lists 15,000 or so clones, about nine tenths occurring once. The sequenced sample was blood. J is TRBJ2-1 and V is TRBV7-2; 10 bases are shared with TRBD2. The receptor was derived from a boy younger than 18 with moderate ulcerative colitis. CDR3 amino acids: CASSFLAGVVNEQFF. CDR3 nucleotide sequence: TGTGCCAGCAGCTTTCTAGCGGGGGTCGTCAATGAGCAGTTCTTC.